This TCR beta chain derives from a study of CD8 T cells in Susac syndrome. RNA was extracted with the RNeasy kit, and a quantity of about 0.45 to 1 ug was reverse transcribed using random hexamers. TCRdb itself ran the immunoSEQ multiplex PCR reads through MiXCR, one entry per CDR3 protein. The table lists about 60,000 distinct CDR3 sequences, roughly 94% of them singletons, with under 0.6% in the top ten. The clonotype comes from a human donor with multiple sclerosis. The specimen sequenced was CD8+ T cells from PBMCs.

This CDR3 is CASSVGGDSNYGYTF. The CDR3 DNA follows: TGTGCCAGCAGCGTAGGGGGGGACAGTAACTATGGCTACACCTTC. This rearrangement joins TRBV9 to TRBJ1-2, with 7 nucleotides matching TRBD1. Trimming at V came to 0 bases and at J to 1 base, leaving 3 bases not matched to a gene. Germline CDR1 is SGDLS and CDR2 is YYNGEE. This CDR3 comprises 15 residues.